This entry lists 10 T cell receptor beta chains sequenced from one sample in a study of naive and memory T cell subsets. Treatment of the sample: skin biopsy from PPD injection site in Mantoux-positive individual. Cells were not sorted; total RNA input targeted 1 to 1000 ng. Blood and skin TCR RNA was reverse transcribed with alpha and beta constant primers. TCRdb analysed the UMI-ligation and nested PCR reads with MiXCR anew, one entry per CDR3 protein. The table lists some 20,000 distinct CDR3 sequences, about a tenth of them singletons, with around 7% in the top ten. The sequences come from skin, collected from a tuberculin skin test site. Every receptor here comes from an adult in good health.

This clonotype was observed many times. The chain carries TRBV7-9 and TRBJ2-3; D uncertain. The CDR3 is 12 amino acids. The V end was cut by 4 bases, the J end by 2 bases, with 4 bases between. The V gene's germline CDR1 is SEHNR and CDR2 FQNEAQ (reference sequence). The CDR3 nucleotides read TGTGCCAGCAGCTCTACCACAGATACGCAGTATTTT. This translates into CASSSTTDTQYF.

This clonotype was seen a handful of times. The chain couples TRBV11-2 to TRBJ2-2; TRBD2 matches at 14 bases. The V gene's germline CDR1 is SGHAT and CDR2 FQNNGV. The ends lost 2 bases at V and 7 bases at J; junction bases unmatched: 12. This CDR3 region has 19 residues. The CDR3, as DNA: TGTGCCAGCAGCTTAACTTGGGCCGGGACTAGCGGGAGTGGCGGGGAGCTGTTTTTT. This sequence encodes CASSLTWAGTSGSGGELFF.

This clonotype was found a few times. Here the CDR3 reads CASSLSVRGTDTQYF. CDR3 coding DNA: TGTGCCAGCAGTTTATCAGTACGAGGAACAGATACGCAGTATTTT. This rearrangement joins TRBV28 to TRBJ2-3, with no clear D. V lost 1 base and J 3 bases, leaving 11 bases between the germline ends. The CDR3 contains 15 residues. The V gene's germline CDR1 is MDHEN and CDR2 SYDVKM.

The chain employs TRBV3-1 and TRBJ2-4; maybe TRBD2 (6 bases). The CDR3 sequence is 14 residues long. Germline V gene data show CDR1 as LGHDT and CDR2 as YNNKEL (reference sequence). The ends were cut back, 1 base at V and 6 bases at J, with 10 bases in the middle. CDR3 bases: TGTGCCAGCAGCCAAGTCCTAGCGTCAAACATTCAGTACTTC. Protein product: CASSQVLASNIQYF.

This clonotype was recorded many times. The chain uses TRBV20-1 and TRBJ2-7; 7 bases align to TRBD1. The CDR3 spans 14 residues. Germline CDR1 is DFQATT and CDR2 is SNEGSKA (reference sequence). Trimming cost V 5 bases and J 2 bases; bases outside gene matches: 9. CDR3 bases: TGCAGTGCTCAATCCCGGGACAGCCCCTACGAGCAGTACTTC. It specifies CSAQSRDSPYEQYF.

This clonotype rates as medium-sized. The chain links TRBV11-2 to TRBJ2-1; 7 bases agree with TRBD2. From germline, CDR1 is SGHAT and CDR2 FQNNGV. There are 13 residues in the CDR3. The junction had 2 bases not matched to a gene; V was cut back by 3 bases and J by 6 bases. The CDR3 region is CASSFGGSNEQFF. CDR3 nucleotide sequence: TGTGCCAGCAGCTTCGGCGGGAGCAATGAGCAGTTCTTC.

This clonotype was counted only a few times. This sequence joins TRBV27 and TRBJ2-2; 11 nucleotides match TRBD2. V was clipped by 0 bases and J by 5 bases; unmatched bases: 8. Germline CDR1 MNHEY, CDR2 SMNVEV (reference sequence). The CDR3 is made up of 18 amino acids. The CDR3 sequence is CASSLSVSGRAGTGELFF. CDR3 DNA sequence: TGTGCCAGCAGTTTATCAGTTAGCGGGAGGGCGGGGACCGGGGAGCTGTTTTTT.

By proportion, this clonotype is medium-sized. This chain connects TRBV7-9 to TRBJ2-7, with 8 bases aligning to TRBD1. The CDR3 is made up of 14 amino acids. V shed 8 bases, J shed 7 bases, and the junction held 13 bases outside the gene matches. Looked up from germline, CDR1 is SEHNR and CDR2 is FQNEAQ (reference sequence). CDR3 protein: CASPKEQGALEQYF. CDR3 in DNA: TGTGCCAGCCCCAAGGAGCAGGGGGCGTTAGAGCAGTACTTC.

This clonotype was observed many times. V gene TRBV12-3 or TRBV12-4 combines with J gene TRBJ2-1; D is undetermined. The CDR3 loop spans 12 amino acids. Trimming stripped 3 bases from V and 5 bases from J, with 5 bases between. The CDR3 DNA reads TGTGCCAGCAGTTTTCTAAACAATGAGCAGTTCTTC. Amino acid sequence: CASSFLNNEQFF.

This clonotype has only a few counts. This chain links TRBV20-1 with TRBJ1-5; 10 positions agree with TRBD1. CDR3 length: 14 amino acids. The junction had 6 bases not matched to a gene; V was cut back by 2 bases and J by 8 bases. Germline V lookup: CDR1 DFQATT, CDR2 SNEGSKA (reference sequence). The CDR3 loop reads CSARKTGGGEPQHF. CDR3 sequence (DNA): TGCAGTGCTAGAAAGACAGGGGGCGGGGAGCCCCAGCATTTT.